This passage covers 23 T cell receptor beta chains from one sample sequenced in a study of T cell repertoires in ileal Crohn's disease. Assay used: immunoSEQ multiplex PCR; TCRdb lists only in-frame clones, some missing. Here the sample spans 16,000 or so clones, roughly 80% being singletons. Source material: ileal tissue. Receptor source: an adult with Crohn's disease.

In its sample, this clone was seen a few times. Other DNA sequences of this sample code for an identical CDR3. V gene TRBV11-2 combines with J gene TRBJ1-1; 11 nucleotides match TRBD1. V trimming: 6 bases; J trimming: 2 bases; junction bases outside the gene matches: 5. CDR3 length: 15 residues. Germline V gene sequence: CDR1 SGHAT, CDR2 FQNNGV. The CDR3, as DNA: TGTGCCAGCAGACGGACAGGGGGCGAAAACACTGAAGCTTTCTTT. This encodes CASRRTGGENTEAFF.

The rearrangement links TRBV2 to TRBJ1-2; D unresolved. Looked up from germline, CDR1 is SNHLY and CDR2 is FYNNEI. This CDR3 is built from 15 residues. V was shortened by 1 base and J by 1 base, with 10 bases between the two germline ends. The CDR3 DNA reads as TGTGCCAGCAGTGAAGGAAGCTCCGTTAACTATGGCTACACCTTC. It codes for CASSEGSSVNYGYTF.

The chain employs TRBV30 and TRBJ1-1; 7 bases align to TRBD1. The CDR3 has 12 residues. CDR1 and CDR2 from the germline V gene are GTSNPN and SVGIG (reference sequence). Unmatched junction bases numbered 5, after V lost 4 bases and J lost 6 bases. In DNA, the CDR3 is TGTGCCTGGAAACAGGGGACGGCTGAAGCTTTCTTT. This gives the protein CAWKQGTAEAFF.

The chain recombines TRBV9 with TRBJ2-7; 8 positions match TRBD2. The germline CDR1 and CDR2 sequences are SGDLS and YYNGEE. CDR3 length equals 16 residues. The junction had 11 bases not matched to a gene; V was cut back by 4 bases and J by 2 bases. Written as DNA, the CDR3 is TGTGCCAGCAGCCTCGGGGCTAGCGGGTTCCCCTACGAGCAGTACTTC. It encodes CASSLGASGFPYEQYF.

The chain couples TRBV18 to TRBJ2-3; 13 bases line up with TRBD2. Germline assignment: CDR1 KGHSH and CDR2 LQKENI. CDR3 length: 16 residues. The J segment lost 4 bases and the V segment lost 4 bases, leaving 5 bases of the junction unmatched. The CDR3 loop is CASSLTSGGAPDTQYF. The CDR3 bases are TGTGCCAGCTCACTCACTAGCGGGGGGGCTCCAGATACGCAGTATTTT.

The genes are TRBV5-1 and TRBJ2-5; 10 nucleotides agree with TRBD1. The DNA end lines up better with TRBJ2-7; the J call may be wrong. Germline V gene data show CDR1 as SGHRS and CDR2 as YFSETQ. The CDR3 totals 15 residues. The CDR3 nucleotides are TGCGCCAGCAGCCAAGAGGACAGGGGGGGGTACGAGCAGTACTTC. This gives the protein CASSQEDRGGYEQYF.

The chain is built from TRBV6-5 and TRBJ2-3, with D possibly matching TRBD2 (6 bases). Trimming took 7 bases from V and 4 from J, leaving 15 bases between them. Germline V gene lookup returns CDR1 MNHEY and CDR2 SVGAGI. The length of the CDR3 is 14 residues. The DNA of the CDR3 is TGTGCCAGCACCTCCCGGGAGCCCCCAGATACGCAGTATTTT. Translating it yields CASTSREPPDTQYF.

The V and J genes are TRBV28 and TRBJ1-1; 9 bases align to TRBD1. Looked up from germline, CDR1 is MDHEN and CDR2 is SYDVKM. The CDR3 is 14 amino acids. V gave up 5 bases and J gave up 5 bases; unmatched junction bases: 6. The CDR3 here is CASSLGTGRTEAFF. CDR3 DNA sequence: TGTGCCAGCAGTCTTGGGACAGGGCGGACTGAAGCTTTCTTT.

This clone has a single count. Distinct nucleotide sequences in the sample also encode this CDR3. This rearrangement joins TRBV5-4 to TRBJ2-5; 9 nucleotides agree with TRBD2. Germline V gene lookup returns CDR1 SGHNT and CDR2 YYREEE (reference sequence). V lost 0 bases and J lost 2; bases outside the gene matches: 5. The CDR3 is 16 residues long. The CDR3 coding sequence is TGTGCCAGCAGCTTGGGTCTAGCGGGGTCGCAAGAGACCCAGTACTTC. It yields the protein CASSLGLAGSQETQYF.

This clone turned up a few times. V gene TRBV5-1 combines with J gene TRBJ2-2, with TRBD1 matching over 7 bases. CDR1 SGHRS and CDR2 YFSETQ come from the germline V gene. The CDR3 sequence is 14 residues long. Trimming at V came to 4 bases and at J to 3 bases, leaving 3 bases not matched to a gene. The CDR3 protein is CASSVGQDTGELFF. CDR3 DNA sequence: TGCGCCAGCAGCGTAGGACAGGACACCGGGGAGCTGTTTTTT.

The CDR3, as DNA: TGTGCCAGCAGTGTAGCGCAGTCGAACACTGAAGCTTTCTTT. Translating gives CASSVAQSNTEAFF. This sequence joins TRBV25-1 and TRBJ1-1; no firm D call. V was clipped by 4 bases and J by 1 base, with 10 bases between them. There are 14 residues in the CDR3. Germline lookup yields CDR1 MGHDK and CDR2 SYGVNS.

This chain uses TRBV6-5 with TRBJ1-5, with 11 bases fitting TRBD1. With V trimmed by 6 bases and J by 2 bases, 0 bases remained unmatched. CDR3 size: 14 residues. CDR1 and CDR2 from the germline V gene are MNHEY and SVGAGI. CDR3 nucleotides: TGTGCCAGCAGGGGACAGGGGGGCAATCAGCCCCAGCATTTT. It is translated as CASRGQGGNQPQHF.

The chain recombines TRBV5-1 with TRBJ2-2; tentative D call: TRBD1 (5 bases). Trimming shortened V by 4 bases and J by 4 bases, and 11 bases separated the two germline ends. Looked up from germline, CDR1 is SGHRS and CDR2 is YFSETQ. This CDR3 has 14 amino acids. CDR3 residues: CASSLGHTTGELFF. The CDR3 DNA follows: TGCGCCAGCAGCCTCGGACATACCACCGGGGAGCTGTTTTTT.

The chain employs TRBV10-2 and TRBJ1-6, with 9 bases aligning to TRBD1. The CDR3 runs to 17 residues. Germline V gene lookup returns CDR1 WSHSY and CDR2 SAAADI. Losses at the gene ends were 2 bases for V and 10 bases for J; bases not matched to a gene: 12. CDR3 coding DNA: TGCGCCAGCAGTGAGACCGGACAGGGGATCTCGGGGTCACCCCTCCACTTT. Its translation is CASSETGQGISGSPLHF.

This clone was seen only once. This chain uses TRBV2 with TRBJ1-5; D might be TRBD1 (6 bases). The CDR3 runs 13 residues. Germline CDR1 SNHLY, CDR2 FYNNEI. V was shortened by 6 bases and J by 4 bases, with 10 bases between the two germline ends. CDR3 region: CASRRGGNQPQHF. Written as DNA, the CDR3 is TGTGCCAGCAGGAGGGGGGGGAATCAGCCCCAGCATTTT.

This clone appeared a few times. This chain links TRBV19 with TRBJ2-1; the match to TRBD2 covers 8 bases. V was clipped by 3 bases and J by 4 bases; unmatched bases: 5. The CDR3 is 15 residues long. Germline CDR1 reads LNHDA; CDR2 reads SQIVND (reference sequence). CDR3 sequence: CASSMSLAVYNEQFF. As DNA, the CDR3 is TGTGCCAGTAGTATGTCACTAGCGGTGTACAATGAGCAGTTCTTC.

The chain joins TRBV7-2 to TRBJ1-3, with 8 bases lining up with TRBD1. After removal of 5 bases from V and 3 bases from J, the junction contained 9 bases not matched to a gene. The CDR3 runs 16 residues. Germline CDR1 reads SGHTA; CDR2 reads FQGNSA. Written as DNA, the CDR3 is TGTGCCAGCAGCAAACAAAGGACAGGGCTTGGAAACACCATATATTTT. Translating gives CASSKQRTGLGNTIYF.

The rearrangement uses TRBV5-1 and TRBJ1-1, with 10 nucleotides matching TRBD1. This CDR3 contains 13 residues. After removal of 4 bases from V and 7 bases from J, the junction contained 4 bases not matched to a gene. CDR1 is SGHRS and CDR2 is YFSETQ in the germline V gene. CDR3 nucleotides: TGCGCCAGCAGCAGGACAGGGGGGGATGAAGCTTTCTTT. It encodes CASSRTGGDEAFF.

This clone was seen once. The chain joins TRBV4-1 to TRBJ1-2; D is ambiguous. The germline V and J ends were trimmed by 5 bases and 8 bases, with 15 bases remaining between them. Per germline, CDR1 MGHRA and CDR2 YSYEKL. This CDR3 has 13 residues. The chain's CDR3 is CASSAPVGEGYTF. In nucleotides, the CDR3 is TGCGCCAGCAGCGCACCCGTCGGAGAAGGCTACACCTTC.

This chain uses TRBV7-9 with TRBJ2-7; 7 nucleotides line up with TRBD2. CDR3 length: 14 residues. With V trimmed by 2 bases and J by 4 bases, 5 bases remained unmatched. In germline, CDR1 is SEHNR, CDR2 FQNEAQ (reference sequence). The CDR3 DNA reads TGTGCCAGCAGCTTAAGCGGGGCGGGGTACGAGCAGTACTTC. Its protein is CASSLSGAGYEQYF.

This chain connects TRBV6-4 to TRBJ1-1; D is undetermined. V was pared by 4 bases and J by 0 bases, with 6 bases between. CDR1 and CDR2 (germline): MRHNA, SNTAGT. The CDR3 runs 13 residues. The CDR3, as DNA: TGTGCCAGCAGTGCCCAAATGAACACTGAAGCTTTCTTT. Translation: CASSAQMNTEAFF.

CDR3: CASNVGAGSLANYGYTF. DNA of the CDR3: TGTGCCAGTAATGTGGGGGCAGGGAGCCTTGCTAACTATGGCTACACCTTC. This chain links TRBV19 with TRBJ1-2; TRBD1 is a possible D gene (6 bases). Trimming took off 7 bases at V and 0 bases at J, with 21 bases between the two ends. The length of the CDR3 is 17 residues. Germline V gene sequence: CDR1 LNHDA, CDR2 SQIVND (reference sequence).

V is TRBV19 and J is TRBJ2-7; 9 bases align to TRBD1. The CDR3 spans 15 residues. The junction had 10 bases not matched to a gene; V was cut back by 6 bases and J by 4 bases. The germline V gene encodes CDR1 LNHDA and CDR2 SQIVND (reference sequence). CDR3 in amino acids: CASRPQGTGRYEQYF. The CDR3 DNA reads TGTGCCAGTAGGCCGCAGGGGACAGGGAGGTACGAGCAGTACTTC.